This record looks at one TCR beta chain sequence and its context. The antigen is undetermined. Germline-derived CDR1 and CDR2 are MNHEY and SVGAGI. V trimming: 6 bases; J trimming: 5 bases; junction bases outside the gene matches: 7. The CDR3 length is 14 residues. These data originate in a study of shared clonotypes between healthy human individuals. Study-level findings and limits: Naive CD4 clonotype sharing across a few donors was around 5%.

In the authors' workflow: There were no quality scores in the junction-only immunoSEQ sequences, so filtering differed. Libraries were prepared by immunoSEQ multiplex PCR; TCRdb keeps only in-frame clonotypes and omits some of them. V and J calls plus clone size are reproduced from that table; the DNA served to infer D and trimming. The sample yields 2,500,000 or so clones, 85% to 95% seen once. CD4+ cells yielded CD45RA+ naive and CD45RA-negative memory subsets. The specimen sequenced was naive CD4+ T cells from PBMCs. As to subset: CD45RA+ positively selected. V gene TRBV6-5 combines with J gene TRBJ1-2; 9 nucleotides agree with TRBD1. The sequence came from a man between 18 and 35 years old in good health. Some clones in this sample may be carry-over from other donors' samples. The CDR3, as DNA: TGTGCCAGCAGCCCGACAGGGGGAGGATATGGCTACACCTTC. This translates into CASSPTGGGYGYTF.